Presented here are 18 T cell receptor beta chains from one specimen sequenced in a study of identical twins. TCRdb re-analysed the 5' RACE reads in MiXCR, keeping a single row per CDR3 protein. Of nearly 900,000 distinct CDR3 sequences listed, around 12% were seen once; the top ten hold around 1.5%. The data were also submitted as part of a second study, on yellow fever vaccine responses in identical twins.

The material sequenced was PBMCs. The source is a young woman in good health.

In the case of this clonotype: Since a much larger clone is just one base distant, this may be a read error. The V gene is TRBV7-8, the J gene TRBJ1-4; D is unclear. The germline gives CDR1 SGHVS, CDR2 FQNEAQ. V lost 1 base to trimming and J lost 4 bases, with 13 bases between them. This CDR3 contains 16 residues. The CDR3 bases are TGTGCCAGCAGCTTAGGCCAGGACGGAGATAATGAAAAACTGTTTTTT. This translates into CASSLGQDGDNEKLFF.

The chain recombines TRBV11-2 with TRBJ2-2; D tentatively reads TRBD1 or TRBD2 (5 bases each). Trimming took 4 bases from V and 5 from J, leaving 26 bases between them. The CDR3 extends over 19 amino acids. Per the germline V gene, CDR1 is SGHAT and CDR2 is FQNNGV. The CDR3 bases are TGTGCCAGCAGCTCGTTAACCCCAGGGACGACTTATAAAACCGGGGAGCTGTTTTTT. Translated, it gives CASSSLTPGTTYKTGELFF.

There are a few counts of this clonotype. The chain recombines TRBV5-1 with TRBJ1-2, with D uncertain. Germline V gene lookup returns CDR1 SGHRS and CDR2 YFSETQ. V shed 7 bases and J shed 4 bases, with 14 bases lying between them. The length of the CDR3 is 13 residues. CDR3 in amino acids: CASVNPVSYGYTF. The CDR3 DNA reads TGCGCCAGCGTCAACCCCGTTAGCTATGGCTACACCTTC.

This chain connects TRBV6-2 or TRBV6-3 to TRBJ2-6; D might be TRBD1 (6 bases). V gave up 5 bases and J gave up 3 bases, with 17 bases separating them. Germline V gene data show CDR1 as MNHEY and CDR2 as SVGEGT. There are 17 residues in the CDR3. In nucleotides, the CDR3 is TGTGCCAGCAGTCCCCGTACTGGGGGCCTTGGGGCCAACGTCCTGACTTTC. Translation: CASSPRTGGLGANVLTF.

As DNA, the CDR3 is TGCAGTGCGACCCCCAGGGGTGGGACTGAAGCTTTCTTT. Encoded protein: CSATPRGGTEAFF. The chain joins TRBV20-1 to TRBJ1-1; D possibly corresponds to TRBD1 (6 bases). The V end was cut by 6 bases, the J end by 5 bases, with 16 bases between. Germline V lookup: CDR1 DFQATT, CDR2 SNEGSKA (reference sequence). This CDR3 contains 13 residues.

The CDR3 region is CASSPGQGVTKNIQYF. The CDR3 bases are TGTGCCAGCAGCCCCGGACAGGGTGTCACCAAAAACATTCAGTACTTC. The chain couples TRBV7-9 to TRBJ2-4, with 8 nucleotides matching TRBD1. V lost 5 bases and J lost 2; bases outside the gene matches: 8. Germline-derived CDR1 and CDR2 are SEHNR and FQNEAQ (reference sequence). The CDR3 totals 16 residues. Full variable domain (outside the CDR3, taken from reference TRBV7-9 and TRBJ2-4): DTGVSQNPRHKITKRGQNVTFRCDPISEHNRLYWYRQTLGQGPEFLTYFQNEAQLEKSRLLSDRFSAERPKGSFSTLEIQRTEQGDSAMYLCASSPGQGVTKNIQYFGAGTRLSVL.

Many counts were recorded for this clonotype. The CDR3 sequence is CASSIDRAYNEQFF. The CDR3 bases are TGTGCCAGCAGTATCGACAGGGCCTACAATGAGCAGTTCTTC. The chain employs TRBV12-3 or TRBV12-4 and TRBJ2-1; TRBD1 matches at 7 bases. The CDR3 covers 14 residues. V was pared by 5 bases and J by 2 bases, with 3 bases of the junction left unmatched.

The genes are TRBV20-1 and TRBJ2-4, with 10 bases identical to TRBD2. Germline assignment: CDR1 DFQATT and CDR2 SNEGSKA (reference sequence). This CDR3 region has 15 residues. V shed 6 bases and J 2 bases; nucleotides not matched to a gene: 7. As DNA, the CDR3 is TGCAGTGCCACTAGCGGGACTTCGTCCAAAAACATTCAGTACTTC. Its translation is CSATSGTSSKNIQYF.

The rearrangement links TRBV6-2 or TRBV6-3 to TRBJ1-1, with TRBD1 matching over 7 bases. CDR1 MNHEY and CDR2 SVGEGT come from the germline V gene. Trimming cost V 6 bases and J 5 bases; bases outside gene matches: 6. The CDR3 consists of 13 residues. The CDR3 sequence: CASRRQGVTEAFF. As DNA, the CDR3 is TGTGCCAGCAGACGACAGGGAGTTACTGAAGCTTTCTTT.

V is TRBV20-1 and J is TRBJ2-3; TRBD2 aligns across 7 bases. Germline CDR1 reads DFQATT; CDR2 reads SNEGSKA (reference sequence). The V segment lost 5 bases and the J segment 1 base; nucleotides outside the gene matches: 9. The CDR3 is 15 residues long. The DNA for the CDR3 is TGCAGTGCTCCCCTCCGACTAGCCCGCACAGATACGCAGTATTTT. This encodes CSAPLRLARTDTQYF.

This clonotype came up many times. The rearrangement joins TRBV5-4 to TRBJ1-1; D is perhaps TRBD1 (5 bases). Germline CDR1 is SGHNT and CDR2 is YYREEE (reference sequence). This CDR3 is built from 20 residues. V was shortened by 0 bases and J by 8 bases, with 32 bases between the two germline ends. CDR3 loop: CASSLVTSRGSRSAGSEAFF. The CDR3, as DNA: TGTGCCAGCAGCTTGGTGACATCAAGGGGCTCAAGGTCGGCCGGGAGCGAAGCTTTCTTT. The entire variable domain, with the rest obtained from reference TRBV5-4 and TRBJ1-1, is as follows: ETGVTQSPTHLIKTRGQQVTLRCSSQSGHNTVSWYQQALGQGPQFIFQYYREEENGRGNFPPRFSGLQFPNYSSELNVNALELDDSALYLCASSLVTSRGSRSAGSEAFFGQGTRLTVV.

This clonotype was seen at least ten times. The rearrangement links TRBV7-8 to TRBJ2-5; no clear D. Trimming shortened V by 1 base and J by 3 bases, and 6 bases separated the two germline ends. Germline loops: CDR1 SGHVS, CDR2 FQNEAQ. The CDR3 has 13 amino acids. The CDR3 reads CASSLGLKETQYF. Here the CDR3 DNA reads TGTGCCAGCAGCTTAGGGCTGAAAGAGACCCAGTACTTC.

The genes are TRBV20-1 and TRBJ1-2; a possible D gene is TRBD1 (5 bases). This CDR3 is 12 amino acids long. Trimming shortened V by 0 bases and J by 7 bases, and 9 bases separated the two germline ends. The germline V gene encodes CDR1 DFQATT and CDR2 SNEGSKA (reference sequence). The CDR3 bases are TGCAGTGCTAGAGACGGGGGATTTGGCTACACCTTC. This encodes CSARDGGFGYTF.

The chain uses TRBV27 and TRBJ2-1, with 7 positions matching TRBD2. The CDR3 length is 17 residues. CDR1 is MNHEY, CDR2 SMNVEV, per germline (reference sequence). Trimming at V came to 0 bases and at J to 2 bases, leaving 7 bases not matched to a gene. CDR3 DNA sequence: TGTGCCAGCAGTTTATCGGGCGGGAGTCTCCCCTACAATGAGCAGTTCTTC. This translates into CASSLSGGSLPYNEQFF.

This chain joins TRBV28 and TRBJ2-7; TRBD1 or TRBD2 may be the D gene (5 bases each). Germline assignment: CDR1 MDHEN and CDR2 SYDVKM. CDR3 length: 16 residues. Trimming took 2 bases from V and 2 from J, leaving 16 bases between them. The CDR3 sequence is CASSLTRDRDPYEQYV. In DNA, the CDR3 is TGTGCCAGCAGTTTAACACGAGACCGGGACCCCTACGAGCAGTACGTC.

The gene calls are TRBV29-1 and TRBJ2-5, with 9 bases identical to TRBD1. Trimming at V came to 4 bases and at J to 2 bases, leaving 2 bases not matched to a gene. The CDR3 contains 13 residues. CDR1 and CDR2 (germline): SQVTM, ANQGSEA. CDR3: CSVGGQGQETQYF. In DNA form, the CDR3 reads TGCAGCGTTGGGGGACAGGGACAAGAGACCCAGTACTTC.

The CDR3 bases are TGCAGCGTTGACGGGCCTAGCACAGATACGCAGTATTTT. Its protein product is CSVDGPSTDTQYF. The chain has TRBV29-1 and TRBJ2-3; unclear D gene. From germline, CDR1 is SQVTM and CDR2 ANQGSEA. The CDR3 extends over 13 amino acids. The ends were cut back, 3 bases at V and 0 bases at J, with 7 bases in the middle.

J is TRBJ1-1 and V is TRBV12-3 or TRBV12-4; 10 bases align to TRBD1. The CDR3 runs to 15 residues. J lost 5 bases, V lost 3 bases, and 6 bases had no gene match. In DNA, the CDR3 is TGTGCCAGCAGTTTCCTAGGACAGGGGGTTACTGAAGCTTTCTTT. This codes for CASSFLGQGVTEAFF.